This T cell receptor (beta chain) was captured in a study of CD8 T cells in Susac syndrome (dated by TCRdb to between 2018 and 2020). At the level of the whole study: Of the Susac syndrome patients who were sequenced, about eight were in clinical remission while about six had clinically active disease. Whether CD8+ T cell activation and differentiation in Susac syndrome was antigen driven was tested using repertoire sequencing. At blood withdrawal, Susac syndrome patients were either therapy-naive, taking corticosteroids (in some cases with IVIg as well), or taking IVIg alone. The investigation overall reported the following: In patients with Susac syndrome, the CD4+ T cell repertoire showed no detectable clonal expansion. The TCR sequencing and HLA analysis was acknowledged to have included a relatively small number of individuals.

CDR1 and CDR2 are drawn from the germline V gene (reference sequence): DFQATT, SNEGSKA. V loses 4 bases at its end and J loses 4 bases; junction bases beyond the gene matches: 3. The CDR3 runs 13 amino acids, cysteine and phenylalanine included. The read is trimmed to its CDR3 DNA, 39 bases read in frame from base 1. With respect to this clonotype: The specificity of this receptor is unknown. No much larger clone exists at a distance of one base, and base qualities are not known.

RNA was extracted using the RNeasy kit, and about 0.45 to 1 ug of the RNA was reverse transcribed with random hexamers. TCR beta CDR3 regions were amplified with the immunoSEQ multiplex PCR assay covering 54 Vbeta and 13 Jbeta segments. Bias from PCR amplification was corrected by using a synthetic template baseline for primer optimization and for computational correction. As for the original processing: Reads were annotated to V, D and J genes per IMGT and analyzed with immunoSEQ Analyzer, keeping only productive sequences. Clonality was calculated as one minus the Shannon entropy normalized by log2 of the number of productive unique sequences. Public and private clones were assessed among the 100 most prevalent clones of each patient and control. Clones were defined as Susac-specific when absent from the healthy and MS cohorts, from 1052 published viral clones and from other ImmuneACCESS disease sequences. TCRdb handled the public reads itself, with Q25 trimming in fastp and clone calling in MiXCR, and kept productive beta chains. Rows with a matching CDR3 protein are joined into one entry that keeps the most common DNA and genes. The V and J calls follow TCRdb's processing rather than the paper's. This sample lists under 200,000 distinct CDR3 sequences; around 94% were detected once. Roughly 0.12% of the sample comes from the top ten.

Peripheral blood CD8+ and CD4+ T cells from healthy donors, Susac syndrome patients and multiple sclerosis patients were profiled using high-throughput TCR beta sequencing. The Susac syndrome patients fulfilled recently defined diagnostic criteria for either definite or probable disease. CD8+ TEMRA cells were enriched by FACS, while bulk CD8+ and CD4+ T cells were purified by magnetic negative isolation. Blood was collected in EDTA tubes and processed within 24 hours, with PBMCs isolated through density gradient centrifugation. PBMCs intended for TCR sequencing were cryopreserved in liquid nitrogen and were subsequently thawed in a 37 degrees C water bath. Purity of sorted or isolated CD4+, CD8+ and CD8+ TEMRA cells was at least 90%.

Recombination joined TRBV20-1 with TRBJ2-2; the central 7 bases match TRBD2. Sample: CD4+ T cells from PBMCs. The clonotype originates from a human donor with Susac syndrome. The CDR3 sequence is CSAKLAFTGELFF. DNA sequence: TGCAGTGCTAAACTAGCGTTCACCGGGGAGCTGTTTTTT.